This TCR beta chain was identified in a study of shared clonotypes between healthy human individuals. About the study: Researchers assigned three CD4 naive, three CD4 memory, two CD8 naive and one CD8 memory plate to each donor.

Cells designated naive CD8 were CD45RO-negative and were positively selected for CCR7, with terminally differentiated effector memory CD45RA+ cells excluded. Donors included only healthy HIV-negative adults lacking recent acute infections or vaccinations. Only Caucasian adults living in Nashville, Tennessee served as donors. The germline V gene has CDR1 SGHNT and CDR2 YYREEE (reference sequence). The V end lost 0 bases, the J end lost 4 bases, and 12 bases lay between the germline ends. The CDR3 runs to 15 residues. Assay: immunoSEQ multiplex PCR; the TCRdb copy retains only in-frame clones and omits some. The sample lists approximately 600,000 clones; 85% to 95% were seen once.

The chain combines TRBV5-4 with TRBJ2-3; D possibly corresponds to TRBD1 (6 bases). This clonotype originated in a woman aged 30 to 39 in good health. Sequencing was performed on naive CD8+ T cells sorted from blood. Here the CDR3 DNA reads TGTGCCAGCAGCTTGGACAGGGAGAATGCAGATACGCAGTATTTT. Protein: CASSLDRENADTQYF.